The 16 T cell receptor beta chains reported below all come from one sample, sequenced in a study of T-cell memory formation after mild COVID-19. MiXCR, applied by TCRdb to the 5' RACE reads, yields one record per CDR3 protein. The sample shows about 470,000 distinct CDR3 sequences, around a sixth of them seen only once. Sequenced sample: PBMCs or a T cell subset sorted from them (not recorded which). Receptors were obtained from an adult woman who had mild COVID-19 (a few samples of this study predate the infection). Cell type and time point are not known.

A few counts support this clonotype. This chain connects TRBV9 to TRBJ1-6; TRBD1 matches 10 bases. Germline CDR1 reads SGDLS; CDR2 reads YYNGEE. Trimming removed 4 bases from V and 7 bases from J; junction bases left unmatched: 8. The CDR3 consists of 16 residues. CDR3 loop: CASSNTRTGGNSPLHF. The CDR3 DNA reads as TGTGCCAGCAGCAATACGAGGACAGGGGGGAATTCACCCCTCCACTTT.

V is TRBV7-8 and J is TRBJ1-2; D might be TRBD1 (6 bases). The CDR3 runs to 15 residues. CDR1 and CDR2 from the germline V gene are SGHVS and FQNEAQ. Deletions cut 1 base from V and 4 bases from J, with 13 bases between. The CDR3 protein is CASSLEVGGLYGYTF. CDR3 DNA: TGTGCCAGCAGCTTAGAGGTTGGGGGCCTCTATGGCTACACCTTC.

The chain carries TRBV5-1 and TRBJ1-6, with TRBD1 matching 10 bases. V lost 4 bases, J lost 10 bases, and 5 bases stayed unmatched. The CDR3 covers 14 residues. Germline V CDR1 and CDR2: SGHRS, YFSETQ. The CDR3 DNA is TGCGCCAGCAGCCCCGGGACAGGGGAATCACCCCTCCACTTT. This gives the protein CASSPGTGESPLHF.

The chain uses TRBV19 and TRBJ2-3; no definite D call. Trimming cost V 4 bases and J 0 bases, with 11 bases left between them. CDR1 is LNHDA and CDR2 is SQIVND in the germline V gene (reference sequence). The CDR3 spans 15 residues. CDR3 DNA: TGTGCCAGTAGTAGACAATTTTCTAGCACAGATACGCAGTATTTT. Translated: CASSRQFSSTDTQYF.

The V and J genes are TRBV6-5 and TRBJ2-6; the match to TRBD2 covers 7 bases. The CDR3 is made up of 17 amino acids. CDR1 MNHEY and CDR2 SVGAGI come from the germline V gene. The ends lost 6 bases at V and 0 bases at J; junction bases unmatched: 8. In DNA form, the CDR3 reads TGTGCCAGCAGACCGGGGGGTTCAAACTCTGGGGCCAACGTCCTGACTTTC. This codes for CASRPGGSNSGANVLTF.

This clonotype was counted a few times. The V call is TRBV20-1, the J call TRBJ2-5; tentatively, D is TRBD2 (6 bases). The germline gives CDR1 DFQATT, CDR2 SNEGSKA (reference sequence). Trimming removed 1 base at V and 0 bases at J, with 15 bases between. This CDR3 region has 16 residues. This CDR3 is CSARAGGSAYQETQYF. CDR3 bases: TGCAGTGCTAGAGCTGGGGGGTCCGCGTACCAAGAGACCCAGTACTTC.

The V and J genes are TRBV3-1 and TRBJ1-1; the match to TRBD1 covers 9 bases. This CDR3 comprises 13 residues. CDR1 and CDR2 from the germline V gene are LGHDT and YNNKEL (reference sequence). The trim removed 6 bases at V and 5 bases at J, leaving 4 bases unmatched. The CDR3 nucleotides read TGTGCCAGCAGGGGACAGGGAGGGACTGAAGCTTTCTTT. It encodes CASRGQGGTEAFF.

The chain recombines TRBV5-1 with TRBJ2-2, with 8 bases fitting TRBD1. Germline V gene sequence: CDR1 SGHRS, CDR2 YFSETQ. The CDR3 runs to 14 residues. The J segment lost 6 bases and the V segment lost 0 bases, leaving 1 base of the junction unmatched. CDR3 bases: TGCGCCAGCAGCTTGGCAGGGGGCCCCGGGGAGCTGTTTTTT. It yields the protein CASSLAGGPGELFF.

This clonotype has just a few counts. V is TRBV6-2 or TRBV6-3 and J is TRBJ2-3; D gene uncertain. V shed 7 bases and J shed 1 base, with 9 bases lying between them. The CDR3 has 13 amino acids. In germline, CDR1 is MNHEY, CDR2 SVGEGT. Here the CDR3 reads CASISDRTDTQYF. The CDR3 DNA reads TGTGCCAGCATCTCAGACCGCACAGATACGCAGTATTTT.

This clonotype was detected a few times. V usage is TRBV7-6 and J usage is TRBJ2-7; D is ambiguous. Germline CDR1 reads SGHVS; CDR2 reads FNYEAQ. V was cut by 6 bases and J by 7 bases, with 13 bases left in between. This CDR3 contains 12 residues. The CDR3 spells CASSQPPGEQYF. The CDR3 DNA follows: TGTGCCAGCAGTCAGCCCCCTGGAGAGCAGTACTTC.

The V and J genes are TRBV2 and TRBJ1-5, with D tentatively TRBD1 (5 bases). Germline V CDR1 and CDR2: SNHLY, FYNNEI. The V end lost 9 bases, the J end lost 5 bases, and 14 bases lay between the germline ends. The CDR3 is 13 amino acids. Written as DNA, the CDR3 is TGTGCCAGTCAGGGACCATGGGATCAGCCCCAGCATTTT. This translates into CASQGPWDQPQHF.

The chain is built from TRBV20-1 and TRBJ2-7, with TRBD1 matching 8 bases. The V segment lost 2 bases and the J segment 9 bases; nucleotides outside the gene matches: 6. This CDR3 comprises 12 residues. Germline CDR1 is DFQATT and CDR2 is SNEGSKA (reference sequence). DNA for the CDR3: TGCAGTGCTAGACTCCAGGGGGCAGGGCAGTACTTC. This translates into CSARLQGAGQYF.

This clonotype has more than one count but fewer than ten. The V and J genes are TRBV24-1 and TRBJ2-3; TRBD2 matches at 11 bases. Trimming removed 5 bases from V and 3 bases from J; junction bases left unmatched: 6. This CDR3 has 16 amino acids. Germline V lookup: CDR1 KGHDR, CDR2 SFDVKD. This CDR3 reads CATSGPSGRLTDTQYF. CDR3 in DNA: TGTGCCACCAGTGGGCCTAGCGGGAGGTTGACAGATACGCAGTATTTT.

The rearrangement joins TRBV7-2 to TRBJ2-2; TRBD1 aligns across 10 bases. The length of the CDR3 is 15 residues. Germline CDR1 and CDR2: SGHTA and FQGNSA. Trimming cost V 5 bases and J 8 bases; bases outside gene matches: 8. DNA for the CDR3: TGTGCCAGCAGCCTAGGTGACAGGGGGCAAGGGGAGCTGTTTTTT. This translates into CASSLGDRGQGELFF. The whole variable domain, filled in from reference TRBV7-2 and TRBJ2-2, reads GAGVSQSPSNKVTEKGKDVELRCDPISGHTALYWYRQSLGQGLEFLIYFQGNSAPDKSGLPSDRFSAERTGGSVSTLTIQRTQQEDSAVYLCASSLGDRGQGELFFGEGSRLTVL.

This clonotype was observed at least ten times. The CDR3 DNA reads TGCGCCAGCAGCCTAAAGCGGGGGGCAGAGTTCTTC. Amino acid sequence: CASSLKRGAEFF. The chain employs TRBV5-1 and TRBJ2-1, with 9 positions matching TRBD2. Per the germline V gene, CDR1 is SGHRS and CDR2 is YFSETQ. V shed 4 bases and J 14 bases; nucleotides not matched to a gene: 7. This CDR3 contains 12 residues.

The V and J genes are TRBV7-9 and TRBJ1-3; D remains unclear. There are 15 residues in the CDR3. Trimming removed 5 bases at V and 4 bases at J, with 15 bases between. Germline V gene data show CDR1 as SEHNR and CDR2 as FQNEAQ (reference sequence). CDR3 DNA sequence: TGTGCCAGCAGCCCGGGCGGCTCGCTAGGAAACACCATATATTTT. Amino acid sequence: CASSPGGSLGNTIYF.